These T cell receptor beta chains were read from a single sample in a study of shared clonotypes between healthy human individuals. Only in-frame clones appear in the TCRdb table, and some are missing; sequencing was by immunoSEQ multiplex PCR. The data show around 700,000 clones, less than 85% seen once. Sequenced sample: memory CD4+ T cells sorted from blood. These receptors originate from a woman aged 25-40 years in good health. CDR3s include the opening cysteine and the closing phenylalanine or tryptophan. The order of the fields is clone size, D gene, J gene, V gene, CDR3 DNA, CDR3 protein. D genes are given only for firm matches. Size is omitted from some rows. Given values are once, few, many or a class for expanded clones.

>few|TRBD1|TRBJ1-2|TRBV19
TGTGCCAGTAGTATTGGAGACAGGGTAGAAGGGTACACCTTC
CASSIGDRVEGYTF
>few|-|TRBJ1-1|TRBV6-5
TGTGCCAGCCGTTTAGGGGACGGGGCGACTGAAGCTTTCTTT
CASRLGDGATEAFF
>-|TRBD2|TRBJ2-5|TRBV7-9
TGTGCCAGCGGTGGCGGGAGGGCCGGGGAGACCCAGTACTTC
CASGGGRAGETQYF
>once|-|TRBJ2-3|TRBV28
TGTGCCAGCAGCTTAGAACAGGGATCTGGTGATACGCAGTATTTT
CASSLEQGSGDTQYF
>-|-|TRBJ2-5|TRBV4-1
TGCGCCAGCAGCCAAGTCATACGGCAAGAGACCCAGTACTTC
CASSQVIRQETQYF
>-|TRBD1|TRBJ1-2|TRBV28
TGTGCCAGCCGAGCAAATGGACAGGGGGCCGGCTACACCTTC
CASRANGQGAGYTF
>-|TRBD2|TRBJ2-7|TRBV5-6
TGTGCCAGCAGCAGGGGACTAGCGTACGAGCAGTACTTC
CASSRGLAYEQYF
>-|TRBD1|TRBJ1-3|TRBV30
TGTGCCTCGGCCGGGACAGCAGGAAACACCATATATTTT
CASAGTAGNTIYF
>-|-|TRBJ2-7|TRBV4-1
TGCGCCAGCAGCCAAGTGTTCACCTACGAGCAGTACTTC
CASSQVFTYEQYF
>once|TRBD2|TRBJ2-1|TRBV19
TGTGCCAGTAGTATAGTCACTAGCGACAGCTACAATGAGCAGTTCTTC
CASSIVTSDSYNEQFF
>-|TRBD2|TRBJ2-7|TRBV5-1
TGCGCCAGCAGCCAGGGACTAGCGGGAGGGCTCAAGTACTTC
CASSQGLAGGLKYF
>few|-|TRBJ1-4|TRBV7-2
TGTGCCAGCAGCCAATACGGGCAGGGGAATGAAAAACTGTTTTTT
CASSQYGQGNEKLFF
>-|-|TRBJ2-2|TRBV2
TGTGCCAGCGTGCGGACTACGAACACCGGGGAGCTGTTTTTT
CASVRTTNTGELFF
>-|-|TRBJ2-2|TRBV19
TGTGCCAGTAGTATACGGGGAGGACGAGGGAACACCGGGGAGCTGTTTTTT
CASSIRGGRGNTGELFF
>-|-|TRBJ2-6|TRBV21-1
TGTGCCAGCACCGTACGTCGCGGGCCTGGGGCCAACGTCCTGACTTTC
CASTVRRGPGANVLTF
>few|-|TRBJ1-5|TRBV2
TGTGCCAGCAACTTCGGGGGGGAACAGCCCCAGCATTTT
CASNFGGEQPQHF
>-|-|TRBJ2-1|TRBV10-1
TGCGCCAGCAGTGATAAAGGGCGGGCTTGGGATGAGCAGTTCTTC
CASSDKGRAWDEQFF
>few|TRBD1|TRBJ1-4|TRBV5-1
TGCGCCAGCAGACAGGGGGCTTCTAATGAAAAACTGTTTTTT
CASRQGASNEKLFF
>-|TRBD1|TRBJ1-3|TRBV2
TGTGCCAGCAGTGGACAGGGTGCCTCTTCTGGAAACACCATATATTTT
CASSGQGASSGNTIYF
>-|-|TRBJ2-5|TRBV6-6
TGTGCCAGCAGTTACCCACCCCCGGGTAGGGAGACCCAGTACTTC
CASSYPPPGRETQYF
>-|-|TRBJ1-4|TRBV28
TGTGCCAGTTCAACGTCGAATGAAAAACTGTTTTTT
CASSTSNEKLFF
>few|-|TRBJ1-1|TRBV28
TGTGCCACCCGACGGACTCTGAACACTGAAGCTTTCTTT
CATRRTLNTEAFF
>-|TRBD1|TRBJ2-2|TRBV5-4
TGTGCCAGCAGAACGGGACAGGGGGCCGGGGAGCTGTTTTTT
CASRTGQGAGELFF
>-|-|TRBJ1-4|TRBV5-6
TGTGCCAGCAGCTTTGGCGGTTTTAATGAAAAACTGTTTTTT
CASSFGGFNEKLFF
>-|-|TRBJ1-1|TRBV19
TGTGCCAGTAGTCCCTTTGGGAGGAACACTGAAGCTTTCTTT
CASSPFGRNTEAFF
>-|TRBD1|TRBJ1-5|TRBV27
TGTGCCAGCAGCTATAGACAGGGGATCGGTCAGCCCCAGCATTTT
CASSYRQGIGQPQHF
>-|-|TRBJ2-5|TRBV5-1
TGCGCCAGCAGTGCAGGGTGGGAGACCCAGTACTTC
CASSAGWETQYF
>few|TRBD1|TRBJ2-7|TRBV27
TGTGCCAGCAGTTTAAGGGCAGGGGGTCCCTACGAGCAGTACTTC
CASSLRAGGPYEQYF
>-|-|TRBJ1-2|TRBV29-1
TGCAGCGTTTTTCTCACCCAGGGGTATGGCTACACCTTC
CSVFLTQGYGYTF
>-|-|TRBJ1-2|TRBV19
TGTGCCAGTAGTCGCACACAAACTAACTATGGCTACACCTTC
CASSRTQTNYGYTF
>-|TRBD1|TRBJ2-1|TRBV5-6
TGTGCCAGCAGCCAACGGGACAGGTGGAATGAGCAGTTCTTC
CASSQRDRWNEQFF
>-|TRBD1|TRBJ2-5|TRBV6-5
TGTGCCAGCGGTTACAGGGGACAGGCCAACCAAGAGACCCAGTACTTC
CASGYRGQANQETQYF
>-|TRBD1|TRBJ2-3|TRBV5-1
TGCGCCAGCACCCCCAGGGGGCTGGGGGATACGCAGTATTTT
CASTPRGLGDTQYF
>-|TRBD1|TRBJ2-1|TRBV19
TGTGCCAGTAGTAAGGGGACAGAAGTCTACAATGAGCAGTTCTTC
CASSKGTEVYNEQFF
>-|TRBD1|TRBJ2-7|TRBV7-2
TGTGCCAGCAGCTTGGGCCTCGGGACAGGGGGGTCCTACGAGCAGTACTTC
CASSLGLGTGGSYEQYF
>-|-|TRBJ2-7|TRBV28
TGTGCCAGCAGACGAGGGACACCGTACGAGCAGTACTTC
CASRRGTPYEQYF
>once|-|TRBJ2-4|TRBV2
TGTGCCAGCAGCGGACCCGGGATGATAGCGCCTCTAGCCAAAAACATTCAGTACTTC
CASSGPGMIAPLAKNIQYF
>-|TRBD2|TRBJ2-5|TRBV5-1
TGCGCCAGCAGCTTGATTAAGCTAGCGGGAGTCATAAGGTCAGAGACCCAGTACTTC
CASSLIKLAGVIRSETQYF
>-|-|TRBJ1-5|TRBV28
TGTGCCAGCAGTTTATTTGGTGGAGCCAATCAGCCCCAGCATTTT
CASSLFGGANQPQHF
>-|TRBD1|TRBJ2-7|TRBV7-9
TGTGCCAGCAGCCTGACAGGGATGGGGTCCGAGCAGTACTTC
CASSLTGMGSEQYF
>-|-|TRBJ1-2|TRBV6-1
TGTGCCAGCAGTCCTGATCGGGACACGGGCTACACCTTC
CASSPDRDTGYTF
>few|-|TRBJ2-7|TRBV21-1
TGTGCCAGCAGCTCCGTAGACAGACCTCCCTACGAGCAGTACTTC
CASSSVDRPPYEQYF
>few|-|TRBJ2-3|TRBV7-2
TGTGCCAGCAGCTCCAACACGCTCCGCACAGATACGCAGTATTTT
CASSSNTLRTDTQYF
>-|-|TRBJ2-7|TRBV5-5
TGTGCCAGCAGTTCGGACTGGGGTTGGGGCGAGCAGTACTTC
CASSSDWGWGEQYF
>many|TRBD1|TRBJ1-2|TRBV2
TGTGCCTGCGAACCTGGACAGGGCCGGGGTGGCTACACCTTC
CACEPGQGRGGYTF
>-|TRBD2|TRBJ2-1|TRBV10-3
TGTGCCACCAAGCTAGCGGGAAATGACAATGAGCAGTTCTTC
CATKLAGNDNEQFF
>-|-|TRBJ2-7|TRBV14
TGTGCCAGCAGCCATGGCAGGAGCGGGTACGAGCAGTACTTC
CASSHGRSGYEQYF
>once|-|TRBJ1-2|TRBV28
TGTGCCAGCAACTTAAGGGGTTATGGCTACACCTTC
CASNLRGYGYTF
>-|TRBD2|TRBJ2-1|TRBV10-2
TGCGCGACTAGCGGGGCAGCCTCCTTGGAGCAGTTCTTC
CATSGAASLEQFF
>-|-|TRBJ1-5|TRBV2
TGTGCCAGCAGTGAAGGCGGGACGCCCCAGCATTTT
CASSEGGTPQHF
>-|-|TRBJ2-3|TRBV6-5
TGTGCCAGCAGCCCTTCGGGGGGCCTCGCAGATACGCAGTATTTT
CASSPSGGLADTQYF
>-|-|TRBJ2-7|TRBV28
TGTGCCAGCAGTCGACAAGTGTTCGAGCAGTACTTC
CASSRQVFEQYF
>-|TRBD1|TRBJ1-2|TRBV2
TGTGCCAGCAGCGCGGACAGGCTTCTACCCTTC
CASSADRLLPF
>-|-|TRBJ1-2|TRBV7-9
TGTGCCAGCAGCTTAGACAGCAACTATGGCTACACCTTC
CASSLDSNYGYTF
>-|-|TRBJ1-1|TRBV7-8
TGTGCCAGCAGCTCGCAAAGGGACACTGAAGCTTTCTTT
CASSSQRDTEAFF
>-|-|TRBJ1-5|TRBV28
TGTGCCAGCAATATGGGGCTGATGGATAGCAATCAGCCCCAGCATTTT
CASNMGLMDSNQPQHF
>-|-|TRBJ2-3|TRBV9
TGTGCCAGCAGCAGAGCGACGGAAGATACGCAGTATTTT
CASSRATEDTQYF
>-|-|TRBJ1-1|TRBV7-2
TGTGCCAGCAGCCCACGGGGGCTAACTGAAGCTTTCTTT
CASSPRGLTEAFF
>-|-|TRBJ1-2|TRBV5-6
TGTGCCAGCAGCTTCGGGACAAGAACCAACTATGGCTACACCTTC
CASSFGTRTNYGYTF